The 25 T cell receptor beta chains given below trace back to one sample, sequenced in a study of T cell repertoires in cytomegalovirus infection. TCRdb fed the reads into MiXCR, producing one record per CDR3 protein. The sample shows hundreds of thousands of distinct CDR3 sequences, around 18% of them seen only once. Sequencing was done on a sample of PBMCs. The source of these receptors is a human donor in good health (CMV status not recorded). Some clones in this sample may be carry-over from other donors' samples.

This clonotype was seen just once. The rearrangement uses TRBV7-6 and TRBJ1-4; D gene uncertain. The germline V and J ends were trimmed by 6 bases and 2 bases, with 13 bases remaining between them. Per the germline V gene, CDR1 is SGHVS and CDR2 is FNYEAQ. The CDR3 consists of 15 residues. The CDR3 nucleotides are TGTGCCAGCAGAGGAGAGGGCTCGACTAATGAAAAACTGTTTTTT. Residues: CASRGEGSTNEKLFF.

This clonotype was seen a handful of times. A read error may produce the germline difference seen at one junction end. V is TRBV4-1 and J is TRBJ2-5; D remains unclear. There are 14 residues in the CDR3. Germline V gene sequence: CDR1 MGHRA, CDR2 YSYEKL. DNA of the CDR3: TGTGCCAGCAGCCAAGATCATGCGGTGGAGACCCAGTACTTC. Encoded protein: CASSQDHAVETQYF.

In the case of this clonotype: This may be a read error: a much more frequent sequence differs by one nucleotide. V and J are TRBV7-2 and TRBJ2-3; D is tentatively TRBD1 or TRBD2 (5 bases each). Germline V gene data show CDR1 as SGHTA and CDR2 as FQGNSA. V lost 2 bases and J lost 5, with 20 bases in between. The CDR3 totals 17 residues. The CDR3 coding sequence is TGTGCCAGCAGCTTAACTACCGGGACGAGCCCCATAGATACGCAGTATTTT. This translates into CASSLTTGTSPIDTQYF.

The rearrangement uses TRBV12-3 or TRBV12-4 and TRBJ1-4; TRBD1 matches 7 bases. The CDR3 runs to 14 residues. V dropped 6 bases and J dropped 8; count of bases not matched to a gene: 9. CDR3 bases: TGTGCCAGCAGCCAGGGGGAACCGGAAGAAAAACTGTTTTTT. It is translated as CASSQGEPEEKLFF.

This clonotype has at least ten counts. This chain joins TRBV7-2 and TRBJ1-5; D might be TRBD1 (6 bases). V dropped 7 bases and J dropped 6 bases, with 13 bases sitting between them. The CDR3 has 13 residues. CDR1 is SGHTA, CDR2 FQGNSA, per germline. The CDR3 DNA follows: TGTGCCAGCAAGGAGGCAGGGGCTCAGCCCCAGCATTTT. It translates to CASKEAGAQPQHF.

There are a few counts of this clonotype. The CDR3 reads CASSPRDRGEETQYF. As DNA, the CDR3 is TGTGCCAGCAGCCCCCGGGACCGAGGAGAAGAGACCCAGTACTTC. The chain recombines TRBV6-1 with TRBJ2-5; D may be TRBD1 or TRBD2 (5 bases each). The V gene lost 6 bases and the J gene lost 3 bases, with 17 bases spanning the gap. The CDR3 extends over 15 amino acids. CDR1 and CDR2 (germline): MNHNS, SASEGT.

The chain employs TRBV2 and TRBJ2-7, with D hard to call. The CDR3 spans 13 residues. V was clipped by 2 bases and J by 0 bases, with 5 bases between them. Per the germline V gene, CDR1 is SNHLY and CDR2 is FYNNEI. Here the CDR3 DNA reads TGTGCCAGCAGTGAATCCTCCTCCTACGAGCAGTACTTC. Translated: CASSESSSYEQYF. Using reference TRBV2 and TRBJ2-7 for the parts outside the CDR3, the full variable domain is EPEVTQTPSHQVTQMGQEVILRCVPISNHLYFYWYRQILGQKVEFLVSFYNNEISEKSEIFDDQFSVERPDGSNFTLKIRSTKLEDSAMYFCASSESSSYEQYFGPGTRLTVT.

This clonotype has more than one count but fewer than ten. The chain uses TRBV4-1 and TRBJ2-3; 7 bases align to TRBD1. Per the germline V gene, CDR1 is MGHRA and CDR2 is YSYEKL. CDR3 size: 19 residues. The V gene end was trimmed by 3 bases and the J gene end by 6 bases; junction bases not matched to a gene: 21. CDR3 bases: TGCGCCAGCAGCCATCGAAGGCATAAGACAGGGATGGAGAGGGATACGCAGTATTTT. This translates into CASSHRRHKTGMERDTQYF.

This clonotype was counted ten times or more. For the CDR3, the DNA is TGTGCCAGCAGCTTGGGACAACGCTACGAGCAGTACTTC. Protein sequence: CASSLGQRYEQYF. The V gene is TRBV7-2, the J gene TRBJ2-7, with D tentatively TRBD1 (6 bases). Germline CDR1 is SGHTA and CDR2 is FQGNSA. The length of the CDR3 is 13 residues. With 3 bases removed from V and 3 bases from J, the gap between germline ends came to 9 bases. The full variable domain, in which reference TRBV7-2 and TRBJ2-7 provide the parts outside the CDR3, is GAGVSQSPSNKVTEKGKDVELRCDPISGHTALYWYRQSLGQGLEFLIYFQGNSAPDKSGLPSDRFSAERTGGSVSTLTIQRTQQEDSAVYLCASSLGQRYEQYFGPGTRLTVT.

This clonotype was seen many times. This rearrangement joins TRBV7-8 to TRBJ2-7; 7 bases are shared with TRBD2. Unmatched junction bases numbered 8, after V lost 3 bases and J lost 0 bases. Germline lookup yields CDR1 SGHVS and CDR2 FQNEAQ. CDR3 length: 16 amino acids. In DNA form, the CDR3 reads TGTGCCAGCAGCTTCCGGGGACGGACTAGCTCCTACGAGCAGTACTTC. Its translation is CASSFRGRTSSYEQYF.

This clonotype was recorded a few times. The V and J genes are TRBV2 and TRBJ1-5, with a tentative D call TRBD1 (6 bases). Looked up from germline, CDR1 is SNHLY and CDR2 is FYNNEI. The CDR3 is 14 residues long. V dropped 2 bases and J dropped 5 bases, with 10 bases sitting between them. The DNA for the CDR3 is TGTGCCAGCAGTGAAACAGGGTTGGATCAGCCCCAGCATTTT. This codes for CASSETGLDQPQHF. Full variable domain (missing parts from reference TRBV2 and TRBJ1-5): EPEVTQTPSHQVTQMGQEVILRCVPISNHLYFYWYRQILGQKVEFLVSFYNNEISEKSEIFDDQFSVERPDGSNFTLKIRSTKLEDSAMYFCASSETGLDQPQHFGDGTRLSIL.

This clonotype was counted at least ten times. In DNA, the CDR3 is TGTGCCAGCAGTTTCCGCCTGAGCAGAGGAGGCACAGATACGCAGTATTTT. Amino acid sequence: CASSFRLSRGGTDTQYF. The V and J genes are TRBV6-1 and TRBJ2-3; the D is unclear. The CDR3 is 17 amino acids. Between the trimmed V and J ends, which lost 5 bases and 1 base, there was a span of 19 bases. In germline, CDR1 is MNHNS, CDR2 SASEGT.

This clonotype was recorded many times. The J gene is TRBJ2-3, the V gene TRBV7-2, with TRBD2 matching over 10 bases. V lost 6 bases and J lost 3; bases outside the gene matches: 6. This CDR3 spans 15 amino acids. The germline gives CDR1 SGHTA, CDR2 FQGNSA. The CDR3: CASRPASGGTDTQYF. CDR3 DNA: TGTGCCAGCAGACCGGCTAGCGGGGGAACAGATACGCAGTATTTT.

This clonotype was recorded at least ten times. The chain combines TRBV7-2 with TRBJ2-1, with TRBD2 matching over 10 bases. This CDR3 spans 19 amino acids. The germline V gene has CDR1 SGHTA and CDR2 FQGNSA. Germline trimming cut 2 bases from V and 2 bases from J; bases unmatched to any gene: 12. CDR3 in amino acids: CASSLRGELAGFPYNEQFF. CDR3 sequence (DNA): TGTGCCAGCAGCTTAAGAGGAGAACTAGCGGGGTTCCCCTACAATGAGCAGTTCTTC.

This clonotype has only a few counts. The chain has TRBV12-3 or TRBV12-4 and TRBJ2-2; TRBD2 matches at 7 bases. There are 14 residues in the CDR3. J gave up 6 bases and V 2 bases, and 3 bases lay outside the gene matches. The CDR3 spells CASSLSTSAGELFF. CDR3 in DNA: TGTGCCAGCAGTTTATCTACTAGCGCCGGGGAGCTGTTTTTT.

This clonotype was seen a few times. The CDR3 sequence: CASRTSGRDYEQYF. CDR3 nucleotides: TGTGCCAGCAGGACTAGCGGGAGAGACTACGAGCAGTACTTC. The chain couples TRBV6-6 to TRBJ2-7; TRBD2 matches at 12 bases. The CDR3 is made up of 14 amino acids. The germline CDR1 and CDR2 sequences are MNHNY and SVGAGI (reference sequence). V lost 6 bases and J lost 3; bases outside the gene matches: 3.

In this sample, this clonotype turned up many times. This chain links TRBV19 with TRBJ2-3; maybe TRBD2 (6 bases). The CDR3 has 13 amino acids. CDR1 and CDR2 from the germline V gene are LNHDA and SQIVND (reference sequence). V was trimmed by 3 bases and J by 5 bases, leaving 9 bases between them. The CDR3 nucleotides are TGTGCCAGTAGTATCGGGAGTAAAGATACGCAGTATTTT. Protein product: CASSIGSKDTQYF.

This sequence joins TRBV19 and TRBJ1-2; D call uncertain. CDR3 length: 15 residues. V was cut by 3 bases and J by 0 bases, with 11 bases left in between. Germline assignment: CDR1 LNHDA and CDR2 SQIVND (reference sequence). Here the CDR3 DNA reads TGTGCCAGTAGTATCCGGGAGGGTTCTAACTATGGCTACACCTTC. Encoded protein: CASSIREGSNYGYTF.

This clonotype turned up a few times. CDR3 in amino acids: CASSNSGRNEQFF. CDR3 DNA sequence: TGTGCCAGCAGCAATAGCGGGAGGAATGAGCAGTTCTTC. The V and J genes are TRBV6-2 or TRBV6-3 and TRBJ2-1; 10 nucleotides align to TRBD2. CDR1 is MNHEY, CDR2 SVGEGT, per germline. The CDR3 runs to 13 residues. J gave up 7 bases and V 6 bases, and 3 bases lay outside the gene matches.

The sample holds a few counts of this clonotype. V is TRBV12-3 or TRBV12-4 and J is TRBJ1-4; D gene uncertain. Deletions cut 5 bases from V and 10 bases from J, with 17 bases between. The CDR3 spans 14 residues. The CDR3 here is CASSPTRNEGKLFF. Here the CDR3 DNA reads TGTGCCAGCAGTCCCACACGTAATGAGGGAAAACTGTTTTTT.

This clonotype has at least ten counts. V is TRBV7-2 and J is TRBJ2-3, with 10 bases that match TRBD2. The germline V gene has CDR1 SGHTA and CDR2 FQGNSA. This CDR3 contains 16 residues. V was pared by 2 bases and J by 6 bases, with 8 bases of the junction left unmatched. The CDR3 region is CASSLKPAGGPDTQYF. The CDR3 region has the DNA TGTGCCAGCAGCTTAAAACCAGCGGGAGGGCCTGATACGCAGTATTTT.

This clonotype has a handful of counts. The J gene is TRBJ1-3, the V gene TRBV10-3; no firm D call. V lost 2 bases and J lost 0, with 14 bases in between. CDR3 length: 17 residues. CDR1 and CDR2 from the germline V gene are ENHRY and SYGVKD. The CDR3 sequence is CAISEEDGRRSGNTIYF. CDR3 in DNA: TGTGCCATCAGTGAGGAGGACGGACGGCGCTCTGGAAACACCATATATTTT.

This clonotype was counted only a few times. The chain employs TRBV25-1 and TRBJ2-4, with TRBD2 identical over 11 bases. This CDR3 contains 14 residues. Germline values: CDR1 MGHDK, CDR2 SYGVNS. With V trimmed by 6 bases and J by 8 bases, 6 bases remained unmatched. The CDR3 protein is CASSPGLAVYIQYF. CDR3 DNA: TGTGCCAGCAGCCCGGGACTAGCGGTTTACATTCAGTACTTC.

The table lists this clonotype with a few counts. The rearrangement uses TRBV5-6 and TRBJ1-2, with unresolved D. The CDR3 contains 15 residues. The germline V gene has CDR1 SGHDT and CDR2 YYEEEE. V was pared by 1 base and J by 4 bases, with 14 bases between. The CDR3 DNA reads as TGTGCCAGCAGCTTGATGGCGACCGCTACCTATGGCTACACCTTC. It yields the protein CASSLMATATYGYTF.

This clonotype showed up many times. The chain links TRBV12-3 or TRBV12-4 to TRBJ1-1; 8 bases line up with TRBD1. Trimming cost V 6 bases and J 5 bases; bases outside gene matches: 8. The CDR3 has 14 amino acids. CDR3 loop: CASRPTGGGTEAFF. The CDR3 bases are TGTGCCAGCAGACCCACAGGGGGGGGGACTGAAGCTTTCTTT.